The sequence of this T cell receptor beta chain was determined in a study of technical replicates of blood from several donors. The CDR3 covers 15 residues. Germline V CDR1 and CDR2: MRHNA, SNTAGT. The V segment lost 6 bases and the J segment 6 bases; nucleotides outside the gene matches: 8. The protocol was immunoSEQ multiplex PCR, while the TCRdb copy is restricted to in-frame clones and leaves out a portion. The data show about 75,000 clones, 95% to 98% seen once. This receptor was obtained from a human donor in good health. V usage is TRBV6-4 and J usage is TRBJ2-3, with 11 bases aligning to TRBD1. Sequences were obtained from T cells isolated from PBMCs. CDR3 in amino acids: CASRRTGGEEDTQYF. The CDR3 bases are TGTGCCAGCAGGCGGACAGGGGGCGAGGAGGATACGCAGTATTTT.